The 10 T cell receptor delta chains below all came from one sample that was sequenced in a study of gamma-delta T cells after stem cell transplantation. TCRdb re-called the RT-PCR reads via CATT. The sample includes some 13,000 delta-chain clones, roughly 34% of them seen just once. The sample comprised gamma-delta T cells. The receptors shown here come from a human donor. It is not recorded whose cells these are; they may come from a transplant donor.

The genes are TRDV2 and TRDJ3; D possibly corresponds to TRDD3 (6 bases). Trimming took 0 bases from V and 0 from J, leaving 11 bases between them. This CDR3 has 18 amino acids. Germline assignment: CDR1 GEAIGNYY and CDR2 EKD. The CDR3 sequence: CACDTVGAPSWDTRQMFF. For the CDR3, the DNA is TGTGCCTGTGACACCGTGGGGGCGCCCTCCTGGGACACCCGACAGATGTTTTTC.

This clone occurred a few times. The chain uses TRDV1 and TRDJ1; D is unresolved. Germline loops: CDR1 TSWWSYY, CDR2 QGS. The CDR3 totals 16 residues. Trimming took off 0 bases at V and 0 bases at J, with 11 bases between the two ends. CDR3 sequence: CALGELYRGYTDKLIF. Here the CDR3 DNA reads TGTGCTCTTGGGGAACTTTACCGGGGCTACACCGATAAACTCATCTTT.

The chain combines TRDV2 with TRDJ3; 7 bases match TRDD3. CDR1 is GEAIGNYY, CDR2 EKD, per germline. The CDR3 is 20 amino acids. Trimming cost V 3 bases and J 0 bases; bases outside gene matches: 13. Written as DNA, the CDR3 is TGTGCCTGTGACGCCGGGTGGGGGACCCAGGGCTCCTGGGACACCCGACAGATGTTTTTC. Residues: CACDAGWGTQGSWDTRQMFF.

As for this clone: This may stem from a read error, because a much larger clone lies one nucleotide away. The identical CDR3 is also encoded by other nucleotide sequences in the sample. The chain couples TRDV2 to TRDJ2, with 11 bases matching TRDD3. CDR3 length equals 16 residues. V was clipped by 4 bases and J by 0 bases; unmatched bases: 3. The germline CDR1 and CDR2 sequences are GEAIGNYY and EKD. CDR3 loop: CACDVLGDTLTAQLFF. In DNA, the CDR3 is TGTGCCTGTGATGTACTGGGGGATACTTTGACAGCACAACTCTTCTTT.

The chain recombines TRDV3 with TRDJ1; 7 nucleotides agree with TRDD3. CDR3 size: 20 residues. With V trimmed by 4 bases and J by 0 bases, 26 bases remained unmatched. Per the germline V gene, CDR1 is TVYSNPD and CDR2 is GDNSRS (reference sequence). This chain's CDR3 is CASTIRGRGYWGLYTDKLIF. CDR3 nucleotide sequence: TGTGCCTCCACTATACGAGGGCGAGGATACTGGGGATTGTACACCGATAAACTCATCTTT.

This clone was observed a single time. The junction does not match germline at one end; this may be a read error. This CDR3 is also generated by other DNA sequences in the sample. The V gene is TRAV29/DV5, the J gene TRDJ1, with 8 bases identical to TRDD3. Looked up from germline, CDR1 is NSMFDY and CDR2 is ISSIKDK. This CDR3 has 18 residues. The CDR3 is CAAISCTGGFRYTDKLIF. The CDR3 DNA sequence: TGTGCCGCAATCTCTTGTACTGGGGGTTTCCGGTACACCGATAAACTCATCTTT.

The chain links TRDV1 to TRDJ2; a weak D match, TRDD3 (10 bases). Per germline, CDR1 TSWWSYY and CDR2 QGS. Trimming removed 9 bases from V and 2 bases from J, with 34 bases in between. This CDR3 is built from 21 residues. The DNA for the CDR3 is TGTGCTCTCCAAAACCCCTCCTTCCTACTACTGGGGGATTTGTTGACAGCACAACTCTTCTTT. Translating gives CALQNPSFLLLGDLLTAQLFF.

This clone was seen only a few times. The chain has TRDV1 and TRDJ1; maybe TRDD2 (5 bases). Trimming cost V 6 bases and J 1 base, with 21 bases left between them. The CDR3 contains 17 residues. Germline-derived CDR1 and CDR2 are TSWWSYY and QGS. The CDR3 nucleotides are TGTGCTCTTGGTCAATGGATCAGGCCTACTCTCACCGATAAACTCATCTTT. Translated: CALGQWIRPTLTDKLIF.

The rearrangement links TRDV1 to TRDJ1; 12 bases align to TRDD3. J gave up 0 bases and V 2 bases, and 13 bases lay outside the gene matches. Germline V gene lookup returns CDR1 TSWWSYY and CDR2 QGS. The CDR3 covers 20 residues. Here the CDR3 reads CALGENLRLGDTWYTDKLIF. The CDR3, as DNA: TGTGCTCTTGGGGAAAACCTTAGACTGGGGGATACCTGGTACACCGATAAACTCATCTTT.

This clone has only one observation. The chain links TRDV1 to TRDJ1, with 10 nucleotides matching TRDD3. V lost 1 base to trimming and J lost 5 bases; unmatched junction nucleotides: 28. Germline V gene lookup returns CDR1 TSWWSYY and CDR2 QGS. CDR3 length equals 23 residues. This CDR3 reads CALGERRNLPKFINTGGSDKLIF. Written as DNA, the CDR3 is TGTGCTCTTGGGGAACGAAGAAACCTTCCTAAGTTTATCAATACTGGGGGATCTGATAAACTCATCTTT.